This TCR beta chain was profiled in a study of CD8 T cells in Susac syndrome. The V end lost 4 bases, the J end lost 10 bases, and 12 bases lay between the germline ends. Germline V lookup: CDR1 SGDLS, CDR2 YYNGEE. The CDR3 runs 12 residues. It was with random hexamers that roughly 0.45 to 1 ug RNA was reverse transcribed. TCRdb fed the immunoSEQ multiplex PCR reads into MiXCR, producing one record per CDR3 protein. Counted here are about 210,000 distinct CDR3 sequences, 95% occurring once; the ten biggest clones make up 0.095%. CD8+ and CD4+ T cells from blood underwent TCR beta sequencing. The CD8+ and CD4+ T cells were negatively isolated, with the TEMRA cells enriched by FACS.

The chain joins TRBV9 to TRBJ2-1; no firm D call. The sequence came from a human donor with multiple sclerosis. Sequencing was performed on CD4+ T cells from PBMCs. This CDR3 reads CASSLPPREQFF. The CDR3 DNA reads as TGTGCCAGCAGCCTGCCCCCGAGGGAGCAGTTCTTC.